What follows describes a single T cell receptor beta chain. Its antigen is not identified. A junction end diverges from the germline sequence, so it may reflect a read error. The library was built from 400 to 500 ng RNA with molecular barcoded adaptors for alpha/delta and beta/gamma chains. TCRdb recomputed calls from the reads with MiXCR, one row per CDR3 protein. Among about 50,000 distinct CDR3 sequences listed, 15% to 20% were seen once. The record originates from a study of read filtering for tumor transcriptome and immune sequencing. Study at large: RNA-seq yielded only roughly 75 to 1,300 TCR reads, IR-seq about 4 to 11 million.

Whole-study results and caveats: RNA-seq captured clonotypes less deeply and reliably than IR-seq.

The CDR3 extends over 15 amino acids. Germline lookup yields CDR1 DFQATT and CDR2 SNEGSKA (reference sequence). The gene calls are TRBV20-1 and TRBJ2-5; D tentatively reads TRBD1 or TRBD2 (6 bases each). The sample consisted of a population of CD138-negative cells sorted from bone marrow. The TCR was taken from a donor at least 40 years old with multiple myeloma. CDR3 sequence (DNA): TGCAGTGCAACCCGAGGCGGAGGGGGGCAAGAGACCCAGTGCTTC. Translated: CSATRGGGGQETQCF.